This T cell receptor (beta chain) was recovered during a study of cytomegalovirus exposure and HLA in healthy donors. Study results and limitations: A later analysis found that most CMV-associated TCR beta chains appeared HLA-restricted. A later analysis showed HLA-associated TCR beta chains outstripping equally common others in clonal expansion. In a later analysis, a missense DCLRE1C variant was linked to TCR beta V- and J-gene trimming.

A remark on this clone: Its antigen remains unidentified.

Per the germline V gene, CDR1 is KGHSH and CDR2 is LQKENI. The CDR3 length is 15 residues. V lost 3 bases, J lost 4 bases, and 15 bases lay in between. Amplification used 60 Vbeta primers and 13 Jbeta primers. Here immunoSEQ multiplex PCR was the method, and the copy in TCRdb shows in-frame clones only, minus some. The data hold some 150,000 clones, with around three fifths observed a single time. This rearrangement joins TRBV18 to TRBJ1-1; D remains ambiguous. The clonotype comes from a woman in her 40s in good health and CMV-seronegative. Specimen: PBMCs. In DNA form, the CDR3 reads TGTGCCAGCTCACCCGGCGAGGTCGGTGGCACTGAAGCTTTCTTT. It specifies CASSPGEVGGTEAFF.